What follows are 21 T cell receptor beta chains derived from one specimen sequenced in a study of blood T cell repertoires in COVID-19. TCRdb's table, derived via immunoSEQ multiplex PCR, lists solely in-frame clones and lacks some. This table has about 230,000 clones, roughly 90% appearing once. The sample consisted of PBMCs or T cells enriched from blood (not recorded which). These receptors came from a woman in her 30s with acute COVID-19.

V usage is TRBV13 and J usage is TRBJ1-1; D unresolved. V was cut by 6 bases and J by 2 bases, with 7 bases left in between. The CDR3 contains 12 residues. From germline, CDR1 is PRHDT and CDR2 FYEKMQ (reference sequence). DNA for the CDR3: TGTGCCAGCAGTTTTAGCAACACTGAAGCTTTCTTT. Translated: CASSFSNTEAFF.

The chain employs TRBV19 and TRBJ2-1; D remains unclear. Trimming shortened V by 11 bases and J by 0 bases, and 5 bases separated the two germline ends. The germline V gene encodes CDR1 LNHDA and CDR2 SQIVND (reference sequence). The CDR3 has 11 residues. The CDR3 nucleotides read TGTGCCGCGAGCTCCTACAATGAGCAGTTCTTC. Residues: CAASSYNEQFF.

The CDR3 here is CASRPLAGVLNEQFF. The CDR3 nucleotides read TGTGCCAGTCGCCCCCTAGCGGGGGTCCTAAATGAGCAGTTCTTC. The chain combines TRBV19 with TRBJ2-1; TRBD2 agrees at 10 bases. Germline CDR1 reads LNHDA; CDR2 reads SQIVND (reference sequence). Trimming at V came to 8 bases and at J to 7 bases, leaving 11 bases not matched to a gene. The CDR3 runs to 15 residues.

This chain links TRBV6-5 with TRBJ1-1; maybe TRBD1 (6 bases). V lost 0 bases, J lost 10 bases, and 12 bases lay in between. This CDR3 contains 13 residues. Germline-derived CDR1 and CDR2 are MNHEY and SVGAGI. The CDR3: CASSYSKGGAAFF. CDR3 bases: TGTGCCAGCAGTTACTCGAAGGGGGGGGCAGCTTTCTTT.

CDR3 protein: CASSIGLVSADTQYF. CDR3 nucleotide sequence: TGTGCCAGCAGTATTGGACTAGTCTCCGCAGATACGCAGTATTTT. The chain is built from TRBV6-2 or TRBV6-3 and TRBJ2-3; 7 bases map to TRBD2. The CDR3 has 15 residues. The J segment lost 4 bases and the V segment lost 5 bases, leaving 9 bases of the junction unmatched. Germline CDR1 is MNHEY and CDR2 is SVGEGT.

This clone was seen a handful of times. This chain's CDR3 is CASSPTGFGEKLFF. CDR3 DNA sequence: TGCGCCAGCAGCCCCACAGGGTTCGGAGAAAAACTGTTTTTT. V and J are TRBV5-1 and TRBJ1-4; D perhaps matches TRBD1 (6 bases). The V gene's germline CDR1 is SGHRS and CDR2 YFSETQ. The CDR3 contains 14 residues. Trimming cost V 4 bases and J 8 bases, with 15 bases left between them.

In DNA, the CDR3 is TGTGCCAGCAGCTTAGGTGACAGGGGGAATTCACCCCTCCACTTT. It specifies CASSLGDRGNSPLHF. The chain couples TRBV7-9 to TRBJ1-6; the match to TRBD1 covers 9 bases. V trimming: 1 base; J trimming: 7 bases; junction bases outside the gene matches: 2. CDR3 length: 15 residues. Germline CDR1 reads SEHNR; CDR2 reads FQNEAQ (reference sequence).

The chain combines TRBV7-6 with TRBJ1-5; TRBD1 might be the D (5 bases). The CDR3 has 19 residues. V lost 5 bases and J 6 bases, leaving 29 bases between the germline ends. In germline, CDR1 is SGHVS, CDR2 FNYEAQ. CDR3 DNA: TGTGCCAGCAGCCCAACAAAAGGGTTCGGGGGGGGATTGTCTCAGCCCCAGCATTTT. Its translation is CASSPTKGFGGGLSQPQHF. The entire variable domain, with the rest obtained from reference TRBV7-6 and TRBJ1-5, is as follows: GAGVSQSPRYKVTKRGQDVALRCDPISGHVSLYWYRQALGQGPEFLTYFNYEAQQDKSGLPNDRFSAERPEGSISTLTIQRTEQRDSAMYRCASSPTKGFGGGLSQPQHFGDGTRLSIL.

J is TRBJ1-1 and V is TRBV7-3; D unclear. The CDR3 is made up of 13 amino acids. Trimming took off 6 bases at V and 5 bases at J, with 13 bases between the two ends. Germline-derived CDR1 and CDR2 are SGHTA and FQGTGA. CDR3 region: CASSPTRGTEAFF. The CDR3 coding sequence is TGTGCCAGCAGTCCCACCCGGGGTACTGAAGCTTTCTTT.

The rearrangement links TRBV5-4 to TRBJ1-5, with TRBD1 as a possible D gene (6 bases). CDR1 SGHNT and CDR2 YYREEE come from the germline V gene (reference sequence). This CDR3 comprises 20 residues. Trimming shortened V by 0 bases and J by 0 bases, and 22 bases separated the two germline ends. CDR3 DNA: TGTGCCAGCAGCTTGGAGGAACAGGGCCAGGCCCTAATTAGCAATCAGCCCCAGCATTTT. Its protein is CASSLEEQGQALISNQPQHF.

V is TRBV3-1 (or the pseudogene TRBV3-2) and J is TRBJ1-1; possibly TRBD1 for D (5 bases). V was pared by 0 bases and J by 9 bases, with 14 bases between. Germline-derived CDR1 and CDR2 are LGHDT and YNNKEL (reference sequence). CDR3 length: 14 amino acids. CDR3 residues: CASSQDIGGEKAFF. As DNA, the CDR3 is TGTGCCAGCAGCCAAGATATCGGGGGGGAAAAAGCTTTCTTT.

V usage is TRBV3-1 (or the pseudogene TRBV3-2) and J usage is TRBJ1-2; 8 positions match TRBD1. This CDR3 is 17 amino acids long. V shed 0 bases and J 8 bases; nucleotides not matched to a gene: 14. In germline, CDR1 is LGHDT, CDR2 YNNKEL (reference sequence). The CDR3 bases are TGTGCCAGCAGCCAAGAGGACAGGGAGGTTCACTATTTCGGCTACACCTTC. Amino acid sequence: CASSQEDREVHYFGYTF.

The rearrangement joins TRBV9 to TRBJ2-1, with a possible D match to TRBD2 (5 bases). This CDR3 region has 15 residues. V lost 3 bases to trimming and J lost 5 bases, with 15 bases between them. Germline lookup yields CDR1 SGDLS and CDR2 YYNGEE. DNA for the CDR3: TGTGCCAGCAGCGCCGGACTTCCAGTGAACAATGAGCAGTTCTTC. Amino acid sequence: CASSAGLPVNNEQFF.

The chain couples TRBV27 to TRBJ2-1; a possible D gene is TRBD2 (5 bases). Between the trimmed V and J ends, which lost 6 bases and 7 bases, there was a span of 28 bases. Germline CDR1 MNHEY, CDR2 SMNVEV (reference sequence). The CDR3 runs 18 residues. The CDR3 reads CASSLPQGRGLWLNEQFF. In nucleotides, the CDR3 is TGTGCCAGCAGCCTGCCCCAAGGGCGCGGGTTGTGGTTAAATGAGCAGTTCTTC.

The chain couples TRBV1 to TRBJ1-6. TRBV1 is given as a pseudogene. CDR3 size: 15 residues. The DNA of the CDR3 is TGCACCAGCAGGGGAGCTAGCTCCTATAATTCACCCCTCCACTTT. This codes for CTSRGASSYNSPLHF.

The J gene is TRBJ2-5, the V gene TRBV24-1; 8 positions agree with TRBD2. The CDR3 runs 19 residues. V lost 0 bases, J lost 4 bases, and 15 bases stayed unmatched. CDR1 is KGHDR, CDR2 SFDVKD, per germline. The CDR3 DNA follows: TGTGCCACCAGTGATTTGCAAGGCCGGGGGGGAAACCCGACAGAGACCCAGTACTTC. Its protein product is CATSDLQGRGGNPTETQYF.

CDR3 region: CASNRGIGTNYGYTF. In nucleotides, the CDR3 is TGTGCCAGCAACAGGGGTATAGGTACTAACTATGGCTACACCTTC. The J gene is TRBJ1-2, the V gene TRBV28; TRBD1 agrees at 7 bases. CDR3 length: 15 residues. The trim removed 7 bases at V and 0 bases at J, leaving 8 bases unmatched. Germline CDR1 and CDR2: MDHEN and SYDVKM.

The CDR3 loop reads CASSLDRAGGADTQYF. The DNA of the CDR3 is TGTGCCAGCAGCTTAGATAGGGCAGGGGGCGCAGATACGCAGTATTTT. The chain uses TRBV11-2 and TRBJ2-3, with 8 bases lining up with TRBD1. This CDR3 is built from 16 residues. Looked up from germline, CDR1 is SGHAT and CDR2 is FQNNGV. J gave up 4 bases and V 0 bases, and 6 bases lay outside the gene matches.

The chain carries TRBV3-1 (or the pseudogene TRBV3-2) and TRBJ2-3; possibly TRBD1 for D (6 bases). The CDR3 extends over 14 amino acids. Trimming removed 4 bases from V and 9 bases from J, with 17 bases in between. Per germline, CDR1 LGHDT and CDR2 YNNKEL (reference sequence). The CDR3 DNA reads as TGTGCCAGCAGCCCTACCCGGACAGTCTTAACGCAGTATTTT. Translated, it gives CASSPTRTVLTQYF.

The chain joins TRBV19 to TRBJ1-4; 12 bases match TRBD1. The CDR3 length is 15 residues. With 7 bases clipped from V and 7 bases from J, the junction kept 7 bases outside the gene matches. Germline loops: CDR1 LNHDA, CDR2 SQIVND (reference sequence). The chain's CDR3 is CASNPGTGGAEKLFF. CDR3 DNA sequence: TGTGCCAGTAACCCCGGGACAGGGGGCGCTGAAAAACTGTTTTTT.

This clone was counted only a few times. This chain connects TRBV19 to TRBJ2-3; maybe TRBD2 (6 bases). V was cut by 5 bases and J by 5 bases, with 11 bases left in between. Germline V lookup: CDR1 LNHDA, CDR2 SQIVND (reference sequence). This CDR3 is built from 13 residues. The CDR3 is CASSARERDTQYF. The CDR3 coding sequence is TGTGCCAGTAGTGCCCGGGAGAGAGATACGCAGTATTTT.